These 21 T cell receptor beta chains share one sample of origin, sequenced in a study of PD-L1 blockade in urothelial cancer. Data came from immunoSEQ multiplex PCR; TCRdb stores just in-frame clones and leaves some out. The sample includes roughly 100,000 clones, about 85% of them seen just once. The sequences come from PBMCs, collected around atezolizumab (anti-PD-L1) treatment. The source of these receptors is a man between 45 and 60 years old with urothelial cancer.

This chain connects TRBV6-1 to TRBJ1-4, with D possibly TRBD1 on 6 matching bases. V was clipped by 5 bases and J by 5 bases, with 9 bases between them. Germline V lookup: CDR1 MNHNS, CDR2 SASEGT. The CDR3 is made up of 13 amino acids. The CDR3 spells CASSRTVNEKLFF. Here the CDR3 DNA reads TGTGCCAGCAGTAGGACAGTGAATGAAAAACTGTTTTTT.

The CDR3 nucleotides read TGTGCCAGCAGCTCCGGCGCTAGCGGGAGGGTGGAGACCCAGTACTTC. Protein product: CASSSGASGRVETQYF. The chain joins TRBV7-9 to TRBJ2-5, with 12 bases lining up with TRBD2. The V and J ends lost 4 bases and 5 bases, in that order; junction bases with no gene match: 8. This CDR3 spans 16 amino acids. Germline CDR1 is SEHNR and CDR2 is FQNEAQ (reference sequence).

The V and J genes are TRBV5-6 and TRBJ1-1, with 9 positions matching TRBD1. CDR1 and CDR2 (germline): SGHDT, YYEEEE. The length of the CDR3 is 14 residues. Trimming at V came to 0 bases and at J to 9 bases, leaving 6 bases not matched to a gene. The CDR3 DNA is TGTGCCAGCAGCTTGGGGGGGGACAGGGAACAAGCTTTCTTT. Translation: CASSLGGDREQAFF. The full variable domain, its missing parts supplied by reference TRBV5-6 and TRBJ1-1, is DAGVTQSPTHLIKTRGQQVTLRCSPKSGHDTVSWYQQALGQGPQFIFQYYEEEERQRGNFPDRFSGHQFPNYSSELNVNALLLGDSALYLCASSLGGDREQAFFGQGTRLTVV.

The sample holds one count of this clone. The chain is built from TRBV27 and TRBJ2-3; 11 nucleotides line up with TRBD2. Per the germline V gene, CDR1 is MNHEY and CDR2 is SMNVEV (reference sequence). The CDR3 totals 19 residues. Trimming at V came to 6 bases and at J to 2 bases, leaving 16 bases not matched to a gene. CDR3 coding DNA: TGTGCCAGCAGCCCCCCGGGACTAGCGGACCCGTACGCCACAGATACGCAGTATTTT. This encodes CASSPPGLADPYATDTQYF.

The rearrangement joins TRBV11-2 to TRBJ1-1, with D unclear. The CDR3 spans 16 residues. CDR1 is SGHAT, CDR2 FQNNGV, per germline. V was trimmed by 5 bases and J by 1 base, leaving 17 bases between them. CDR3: CASSPSSAWRNTEAFF. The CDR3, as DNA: TGTGCCAGCAGCCCATCATCGGCATGGAGGAACACTGAAGCTTTCTTT.

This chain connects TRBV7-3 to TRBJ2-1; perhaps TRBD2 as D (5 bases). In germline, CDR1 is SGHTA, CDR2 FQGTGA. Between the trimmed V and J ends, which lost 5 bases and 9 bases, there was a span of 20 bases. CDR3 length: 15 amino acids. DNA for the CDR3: TGTGCCAGCAGCGTGACTGGGAGTACATTTGGTGAGCAGTTCTTC. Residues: CASSVTGSTFGEQFF.

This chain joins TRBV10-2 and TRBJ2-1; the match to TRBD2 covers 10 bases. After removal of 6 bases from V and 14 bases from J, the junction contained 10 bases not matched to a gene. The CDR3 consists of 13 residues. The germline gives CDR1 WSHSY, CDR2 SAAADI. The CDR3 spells CASSRRLGLAEFF. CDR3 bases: TGCGCCAGCAGCCGTCGACTCGGACTAGCGGAGTTCTTC.

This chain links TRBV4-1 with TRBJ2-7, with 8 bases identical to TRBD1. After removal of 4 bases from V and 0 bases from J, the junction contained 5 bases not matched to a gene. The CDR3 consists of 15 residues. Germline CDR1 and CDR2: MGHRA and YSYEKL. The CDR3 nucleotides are TGCGCCAGCAGCCCAGGACAGGGCGTCTCCTACGAGCAGTACTTC. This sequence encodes CASSPGQGVSYEQYF.

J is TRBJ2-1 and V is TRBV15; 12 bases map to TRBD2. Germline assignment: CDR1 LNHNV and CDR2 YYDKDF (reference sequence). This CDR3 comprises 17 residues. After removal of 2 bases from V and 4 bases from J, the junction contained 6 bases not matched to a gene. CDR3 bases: TGTGCCACCAGCAGACCGGGACTAGCGGGCATTTACAATGAGCAGTTCTTC. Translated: CATSRPGLAGIYNEQFF.

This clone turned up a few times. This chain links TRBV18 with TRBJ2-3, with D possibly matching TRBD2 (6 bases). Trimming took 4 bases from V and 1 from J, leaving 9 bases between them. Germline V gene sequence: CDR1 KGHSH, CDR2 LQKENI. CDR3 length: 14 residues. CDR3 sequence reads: CASSRVAGTDTQYF. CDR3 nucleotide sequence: TGTGCCAGCTCACGGGTAGCGGGCACAGATACGCAGTATTTT.

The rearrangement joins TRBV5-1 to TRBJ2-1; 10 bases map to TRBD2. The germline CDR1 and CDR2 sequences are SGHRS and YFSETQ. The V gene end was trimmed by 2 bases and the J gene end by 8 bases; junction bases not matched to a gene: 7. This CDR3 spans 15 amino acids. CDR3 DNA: TGCGCCAGCAGCTTCACCCTAGCGGGAGACCATGAGCAGTTCTTC. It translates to CASSFTLAGDHEQFF.

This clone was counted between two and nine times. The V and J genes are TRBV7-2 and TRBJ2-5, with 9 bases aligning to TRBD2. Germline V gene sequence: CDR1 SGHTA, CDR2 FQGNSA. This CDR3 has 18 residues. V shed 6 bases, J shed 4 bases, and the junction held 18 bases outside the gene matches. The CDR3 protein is CASRLLAGASISRETQYF. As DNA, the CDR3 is TGTGCCAGCAGACTCTTAGCGGGAGCGAGTATAAGTCGAGAGACCCAGTACTTC.

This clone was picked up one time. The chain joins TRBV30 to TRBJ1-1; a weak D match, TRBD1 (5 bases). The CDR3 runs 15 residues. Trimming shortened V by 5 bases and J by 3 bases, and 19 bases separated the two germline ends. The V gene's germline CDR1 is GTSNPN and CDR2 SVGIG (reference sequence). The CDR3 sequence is CAWEIGARGHTEAFF. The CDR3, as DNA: TGTGCCTGGGAAATAGGGGCGCGGGGTCACACTGAAGCTTTCTTT.

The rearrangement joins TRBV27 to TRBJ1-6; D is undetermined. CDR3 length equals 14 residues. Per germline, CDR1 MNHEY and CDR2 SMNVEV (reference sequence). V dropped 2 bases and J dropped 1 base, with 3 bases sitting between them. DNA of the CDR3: TGTGCCAGCAGTTTACCGTCCTATAATTCACCCCTCCACTTT. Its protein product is CASSLPSYNSPLHF.

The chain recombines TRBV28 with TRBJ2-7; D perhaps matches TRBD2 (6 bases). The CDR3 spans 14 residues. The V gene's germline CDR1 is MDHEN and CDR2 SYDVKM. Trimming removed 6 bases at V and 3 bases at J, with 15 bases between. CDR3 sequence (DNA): TGTGCCAGCAGACCTGCGGGACCAAACTACGAGCAGTACTTC. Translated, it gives CASRPAGPNYEQYF.

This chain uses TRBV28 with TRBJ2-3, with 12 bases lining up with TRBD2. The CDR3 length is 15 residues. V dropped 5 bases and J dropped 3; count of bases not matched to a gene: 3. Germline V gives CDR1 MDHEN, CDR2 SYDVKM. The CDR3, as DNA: TGTGCCAGCAGTCCTAGCGGGAGGGCTACAGATACGCAGTATTTT. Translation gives CASSPSGRATDTQYF.

The CDR3 region has the DNA TGTGCCAGTAATTCAGGGGCTCGATATGGCTACACCTTC. Protein: CASNSGARYGYTF. This rearrangement joins TRBV19 to TRBJ1-2; a possible D gene is TRBD1 (6 bases). Germline assignment: CDR1 LNHDA and CDR2 SQIVND (reference sequence). The CDR3 contains 13 residues. V was shortened by 7 bases and J by 5 bases, with 14 bases between the two germline ends.

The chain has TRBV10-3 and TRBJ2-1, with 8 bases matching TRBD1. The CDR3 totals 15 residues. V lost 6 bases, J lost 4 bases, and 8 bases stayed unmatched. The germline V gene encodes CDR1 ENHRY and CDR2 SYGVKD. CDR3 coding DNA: TGTGCCATCAGGCCGGGGACAGGAAAATACAATGAGCAGTTCTTC. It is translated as CAIRPGTGKYNEQFF.

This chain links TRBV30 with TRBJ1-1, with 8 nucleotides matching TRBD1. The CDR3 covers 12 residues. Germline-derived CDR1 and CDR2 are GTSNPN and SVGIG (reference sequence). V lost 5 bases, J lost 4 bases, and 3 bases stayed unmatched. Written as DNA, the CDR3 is TGTGCCTGGGACAGGGGCGGCACTGAAGCTTTCTTT. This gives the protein CAWDRGGTEAFF.

CDR3 protein: CASSWRVSYEQYF. The CDR3 bases are TGTGCCAGTAGTTGGAGGGTGAGCTACGAGCAGTACTTC. The J gene is TRBJ2-7, the V gene TRBV19; D is perhaps TRBD2 (6 bases). V lost 5 bases to trimming and J lost 3 bases, with 11 bases between them. CDR3 length: 13 amino acids. CDR1 is LNHDA, CDR2 SQIVND, per germline (reference sequence).

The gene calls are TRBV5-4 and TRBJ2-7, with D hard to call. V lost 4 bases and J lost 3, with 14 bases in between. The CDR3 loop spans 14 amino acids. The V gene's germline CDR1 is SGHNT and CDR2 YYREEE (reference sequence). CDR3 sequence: CASSPGTEDYEQYF. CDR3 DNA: TGTGCCAGCAGCCCAGGCACGGAAGACTACGAGCAGTACTTC.